This T cell receptor beta chain was captured by sequencing in a study of blood T cell repertoires in COVID-19. Turning to the study itself: Sites in the United States, Italy and Spain provided acute and convalescent COVID-19 samples.

The V gene's germline CDR1 is SGHVS and CDR2 FQNEAQ. Trimming took 4 bases from V and 7 from J, leaving 13 bases between them. The CDR3 has 14 residues. In the original processing: Estimation of nucleated cell counts was performed using reference gene primer amplification. Profiling relied on immunoSEQ multiplex PCR, and the TCRdb table lists in-frame clones only, not all of them. V, J and clone size are those of that table, while D and trimming were read from the DNA. The table shows 95,000 or so clones, with about nine tenths occurring only once. Sequencing was carried out using peripheral blood. The sequence was obtained from a woman aged 70 to 79 with acute or convalescent COVID-19. The chain recombines TRBV7-8 with TRBJ2-2; D remains unclear. The CDR3, as DNA: TGTGCCAGCAGCTCTCTCCTGCTGAGCGGGGAGCTGTTTTTT. This encodes CASSSLLLSGELFF.